This note documents a single T cell receptor (beta chain) sequence. This sample is drawn from a study of blood T cell repertoires in COVID-19. Study details: The origin of the acute and convalescent COVID-19 samples was the United States, Italy and Spain. The cDNA or gDNA used as material had been derived from T cells, B-cell-depleted T cells, or PBMCs.

Germline values: CDR1 SGDLS, CDR2 YYNGEE. Trimming took 2 bases from V and 4 from J, leaving 15 bases between them. The CDR3 loop spans 15 amino acids. Original data processing: Amplification from reference gene primers served as the basis for estimated nucleated cell counts. The repertoire was sequenced with immunoSEQ multiplex PCR; TCRdb's copy has only in-frame clones and lacks some. That table is the source of V, J and clone size, and D and trimming were worked out from the DNA. The sample includes around 68,000 clones, approximately 90% of them seen just once. The V gene is TRBV9, the J gene TRBJ1-2; tentative D call: TRBD1 (6 bases). The sequence derives from a woman aged 45-59 years with acute or convalescent COVID-19. Specimen: peripheral blood. The CDR3 nucleotides read TGTGCCAGCAGCGTTTCCCCAGGGGTCTCCTATGGCTACACCTTC. It translates to CASSVSPGVSYGYTF. The full variable domain, completed using reference TRBV9 and TRBJ1-2, is DSGVTQTPKHLITATGQRVTLRCSPRSGDLSVYWYQQSLDQGLQFLIQYYNGEERAKGNILERFSAQQFPDLHSELNLSSLELGDSALYFCASSVSPGVSYGYTFGSGTRLTVV.